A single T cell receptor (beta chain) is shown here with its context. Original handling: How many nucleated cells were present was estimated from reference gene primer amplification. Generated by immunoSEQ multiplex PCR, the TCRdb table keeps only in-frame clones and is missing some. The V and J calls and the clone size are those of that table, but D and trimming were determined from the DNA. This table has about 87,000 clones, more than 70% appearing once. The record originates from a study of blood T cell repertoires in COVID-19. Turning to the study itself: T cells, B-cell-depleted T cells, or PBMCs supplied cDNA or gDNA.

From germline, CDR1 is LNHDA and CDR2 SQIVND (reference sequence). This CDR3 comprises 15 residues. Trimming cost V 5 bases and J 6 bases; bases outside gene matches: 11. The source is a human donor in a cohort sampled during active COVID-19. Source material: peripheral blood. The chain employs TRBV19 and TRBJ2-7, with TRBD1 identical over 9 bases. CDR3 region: CASSPSGTGTAEQYF. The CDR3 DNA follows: TGTGCCAGTAGTCCCTCCGGGACAGGGACGGCCGAGCAGTACTTC.